This T cell receptor beta chain was captured by sequencing in a study of shared clonotypes between healthy human individuals. Study results and limitations: Naive subsets typically showed greater estimated richness than memory subsets. Clonotype sharing levels among donors were expected to vary with sequencing depth. Against clonotypes common to all four donors, non-shared ones had lower generation probabilities.

Profiled with immunoSEQ multiplex PCR; TCRdb holds only in-frame clones, not every one. The sample holds approximately 1.5 million clones; approximately 98.5% are singletons and the top ten take about 0.35%. The CDR3 covers 15 residues. Trimming pared 0 bases from V and 0 bases from J, leaving 10 bases between. Per germline, CDR1 SGDLS and CDR2 YYNGEE. A word on this clone: Its antigen is as yet unknown.

Splitting of CD4+ cells produced CD45RA+ naive and CD45RA-negative memory subsets. Specimen: naive CD4+ T cells sorted from blood. Stated subset: CD45RA+ positively selected. The rearrangement links TRBV9 to TRBJ2-7; possibly TRBD2 for D (5 bases). The clonotype was recovered from a man in his thirties or forties in good health. CDR3 region: CASSVEVGASYEQYF. The CDR3 bases are TGTGCCAGCAGCGTAGAGGTGGGAGCCTCCTACGAGCAGTACTTC.